This TCR beta chain was recovered during a study of blood T cell repertoires in COVID-19. Recovered status applied to Cohort 3 donors who had two consecutive negative PCRs. It also applied to those with clearance or with symptom resolution. The table came from immunoSEQ multiplex PCR; TCRdb's copy has only in-frame clones and leaves some out. The table shows a few hundred thousand clones, with around 85% occurring only once. The germline gives CDR1 SGHDT, CDR2 YYEEEE. V shed 4 bases and J shed 4 bases, with 18 bases lying between them. The CDR3 runs 15 residues. J is TRBJ2-7 and V is TRBV5-6; the D gene is possibly TRBD1 (5 bases). The material sequenced was PBMCs or T cells enriched from blood (not recorded which). The clonotype originates from a woman aged 50 to 65 who had recovered from COVID-19. DNA for the CDR3: TGTGCCAGCAGCATACGACAGAATATTGCGTACGAGCAGTACTTC. Its translation: CASSIRQNIAYEQYF.